This note documents a single T cell receptor (beta chain) sequence. The record originates from a study of blood T cell repertoires in COVID-19. Across the study: Sample material is recorded as cDNA or gDNA derived from T cells, B-cell-depleted T cells, or PBMCs.

The V gene's germline CDR1 is LNHDA and CDR2 SQIVND (reference sequence). The V end was cut by 5 bases, the J end by 3 bases, with 13 bases between. The CDR3 consists of 14 residues. Enrollment of patients from Seattle took place during active infection, with longitudinal follow-up. The method was immunoSEQ multiplex PCR; TCRdb's version includes in-frame clones alone and lacks a portion of them. The repertoire holds about 300,000 clones, with approximately 84% as singletons. This clonotype was sampled from a human donor with COVID-19, enrolled during active disease. The donor label of this sample is uncertain. The chain combines TRBV19 with TRBJ2-5; TRBD2 might be the D (6 bases). The sequencing input was peripheral blood. CDR3 amino acids: CASSRAPGEETQYF. The DNA of the CDR3 is TGTGCCAGTAGTCGGGCACCGGGGGAAGAGACCCAGTACTTC.